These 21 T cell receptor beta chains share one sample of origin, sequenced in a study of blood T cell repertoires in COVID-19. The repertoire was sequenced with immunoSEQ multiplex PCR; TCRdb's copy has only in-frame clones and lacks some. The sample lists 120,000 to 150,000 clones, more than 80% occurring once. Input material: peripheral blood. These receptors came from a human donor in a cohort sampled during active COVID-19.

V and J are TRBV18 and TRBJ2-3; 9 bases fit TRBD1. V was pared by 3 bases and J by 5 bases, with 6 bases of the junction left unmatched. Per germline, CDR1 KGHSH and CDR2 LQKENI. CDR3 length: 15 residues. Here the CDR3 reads CASSPLQGAGDTQYF. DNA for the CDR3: TGTGCCAGCTCACCCTTACAGGGGGCCGGAGATACGCAGTATTTT. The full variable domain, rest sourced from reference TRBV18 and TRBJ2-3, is NAGVMQNPRHLVRRRGQEARLRCSPMKGHSHVYWYRQLPEEGLKFMVYLQKENIIDESGMPKERFSAEFPKEGPSILRIQQVVRGDSAAYFCASSPLQGAGDTQYFGPGTRLTVL.

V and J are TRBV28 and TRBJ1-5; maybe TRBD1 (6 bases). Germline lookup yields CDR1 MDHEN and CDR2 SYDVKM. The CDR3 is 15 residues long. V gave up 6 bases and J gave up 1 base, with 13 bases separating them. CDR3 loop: CASRYREGSNQPQHF. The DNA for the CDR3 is TGTGCCAGCAGGTACAGGGAGGGGAGCAATCAGCCCCAGCATTTT.

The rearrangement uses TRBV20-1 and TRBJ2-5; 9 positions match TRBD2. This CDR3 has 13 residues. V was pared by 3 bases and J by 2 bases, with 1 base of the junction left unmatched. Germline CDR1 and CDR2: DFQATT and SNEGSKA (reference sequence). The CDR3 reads CSASLAGQETQYF. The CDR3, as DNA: TGCAGTGCTAGTCTAGCGGGGCAAGAGACCCAGTACTTC.

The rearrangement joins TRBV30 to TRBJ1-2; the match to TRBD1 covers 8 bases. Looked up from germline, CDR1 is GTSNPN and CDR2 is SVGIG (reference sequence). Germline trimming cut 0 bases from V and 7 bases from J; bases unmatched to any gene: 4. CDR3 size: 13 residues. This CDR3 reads CAWSVDRGSGYTF. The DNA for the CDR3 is TGTGCCTGGAGTGTAGACAGGGGTTCTGGCTACACCTTC.

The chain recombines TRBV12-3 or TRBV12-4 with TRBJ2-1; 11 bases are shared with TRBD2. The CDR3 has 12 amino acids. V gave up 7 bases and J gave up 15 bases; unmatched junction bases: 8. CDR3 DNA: TGTGCCAGCACCCCCGGACTAGCGGGCCCGTTCTTC. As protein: CASTPGLAGPFF.

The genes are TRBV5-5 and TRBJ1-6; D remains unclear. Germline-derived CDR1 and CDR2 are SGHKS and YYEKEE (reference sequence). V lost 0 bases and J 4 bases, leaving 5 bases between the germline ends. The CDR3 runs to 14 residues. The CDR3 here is CASSLGEYNSPLHF. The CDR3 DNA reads TGTGCCAGCAGCTTGGGGGAGTATAATTCACCCCTCCACTTT.

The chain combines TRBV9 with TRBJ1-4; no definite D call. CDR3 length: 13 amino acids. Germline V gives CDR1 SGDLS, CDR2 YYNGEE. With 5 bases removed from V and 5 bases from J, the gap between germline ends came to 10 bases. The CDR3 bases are TGTGCCAGCAGTCGGACTGAAAATGAAAAACTGTTTTTT. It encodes CASSRTENEKLFF. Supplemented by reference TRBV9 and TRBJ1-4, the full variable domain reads DSGVTQTPKHLITATGQRVTLRCSPRSGDLSVYWYQQSLDQGLQFLIQYYNGEERAKGNILERFSAQQFPDLHSELNLSSLELGDSALYFCASSRTENEKLFFGSGTQLSVL.

The CDR3 sequence: CATSRGTGNTEAFF. CDR3 sequence (DNA): TGTGCCACCAGCAGAGGGACAGGGAACACTGAAGCTTTCTTT. The chain uses TRBV15 and TRBJ1-1; 7 bases line up with TRBD1. The CDR3 is 14 amino acids. Per germline, CDR1 LNHNV and CDR2 YYDKDF (reference sequence). V was clipped by 1 base and J by 1 base; unmatched bases: 0.

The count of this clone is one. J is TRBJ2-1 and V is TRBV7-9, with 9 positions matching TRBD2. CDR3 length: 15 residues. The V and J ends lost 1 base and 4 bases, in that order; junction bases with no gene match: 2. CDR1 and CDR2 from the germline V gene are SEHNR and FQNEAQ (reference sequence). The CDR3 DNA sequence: TGTGCCAGCAGCTTAGTAGCGGGGGTATACAATGAGCAGTTCTTC. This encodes CASSLVAGVYNEQFF.

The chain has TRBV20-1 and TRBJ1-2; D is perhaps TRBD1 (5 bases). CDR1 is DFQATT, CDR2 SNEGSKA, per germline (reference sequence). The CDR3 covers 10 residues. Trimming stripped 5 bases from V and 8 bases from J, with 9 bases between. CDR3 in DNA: TGCAGTGCTGGGGACTGGGGCTACACCTTC. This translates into CSAGDWGYTF.

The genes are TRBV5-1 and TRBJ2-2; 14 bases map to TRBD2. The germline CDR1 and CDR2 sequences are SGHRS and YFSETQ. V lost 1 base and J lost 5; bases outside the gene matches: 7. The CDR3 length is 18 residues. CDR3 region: CASSLKTSGGARTGELFF. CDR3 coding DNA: TGCGCCAGCAGCTTGAAGACTAGCGGGGGGGCGAGGACCGGGGAGCTGTTTTTT. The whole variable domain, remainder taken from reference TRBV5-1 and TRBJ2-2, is KAGVTQTPRYLIKTRGQQVTLSCSPISGHRSVSWYQQTPGQGLQFLFEYFSETQRNKGNFPGRFSGRQFSNSRSEMNVSTLELGDSALYLCASSLKTSGGARTGELFFGEGSRLTVL.

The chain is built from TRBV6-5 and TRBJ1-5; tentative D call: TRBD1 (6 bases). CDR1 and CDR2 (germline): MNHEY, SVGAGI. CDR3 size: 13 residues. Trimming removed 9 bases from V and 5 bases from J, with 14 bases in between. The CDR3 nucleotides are TGTGCCAGTGTAGGACAGTCGGATCAGCCCCAGCATTTT. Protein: CASVGQSDQPQHF.

The DNA for the CDR3 is TGTGCCAGCACAGGGGACTATGGCTACACCTTC. It translates to CASTGDYGYTF. The gene calls are TRBV28 and TRBJ1-2; perhaps TRBD1 as D (6 bases). Trimming took 7 bases from V and 3 from J, leaving 6 bases between them. CDR3 size: 11 residues. Germline-derived CDR1 and CDR2 are MDHEN and SYDVKM.

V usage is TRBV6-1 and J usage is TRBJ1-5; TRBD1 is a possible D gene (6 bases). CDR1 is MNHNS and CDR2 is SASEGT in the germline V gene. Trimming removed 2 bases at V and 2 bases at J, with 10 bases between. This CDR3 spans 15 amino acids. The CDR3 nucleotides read TGTGCCAGCAGTGAAAGGCCAGGGGGCAATCAGCCCCAGCATTTT. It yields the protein CASSERPGGNQPQHF.

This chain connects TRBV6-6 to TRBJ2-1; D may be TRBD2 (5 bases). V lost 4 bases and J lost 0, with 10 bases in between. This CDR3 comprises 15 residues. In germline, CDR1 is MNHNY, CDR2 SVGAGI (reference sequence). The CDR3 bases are TGTGCCAGCAGTTCTGAGCGGTTCTCCTACAATGAGCAGTTCTTC. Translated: CASSSERFSYNEQFF.

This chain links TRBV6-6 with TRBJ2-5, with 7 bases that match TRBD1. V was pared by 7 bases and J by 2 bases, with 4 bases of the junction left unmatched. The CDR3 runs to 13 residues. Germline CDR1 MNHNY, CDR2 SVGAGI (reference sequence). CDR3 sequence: CASTRQGQETQYF. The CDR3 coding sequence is TGTGCCAGCACCCGACAGGGACAAGAGACCCAGTACTTC.

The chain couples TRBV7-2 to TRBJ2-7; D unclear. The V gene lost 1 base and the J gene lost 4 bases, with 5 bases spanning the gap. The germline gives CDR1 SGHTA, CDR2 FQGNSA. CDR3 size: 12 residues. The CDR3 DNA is TGTGCCAGCAGCTTAGGCCAGTACGAGCAGTACGTC. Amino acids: CASSLGQYEQYV.

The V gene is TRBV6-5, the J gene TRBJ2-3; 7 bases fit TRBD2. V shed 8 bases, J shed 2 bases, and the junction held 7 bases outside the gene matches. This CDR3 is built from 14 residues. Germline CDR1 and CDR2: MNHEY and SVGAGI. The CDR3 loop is CASGRDLNTDTQYF. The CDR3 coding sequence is TGTGCCAGCGGGAGGGACCTTAACACAGATACGCAGTATTTT.

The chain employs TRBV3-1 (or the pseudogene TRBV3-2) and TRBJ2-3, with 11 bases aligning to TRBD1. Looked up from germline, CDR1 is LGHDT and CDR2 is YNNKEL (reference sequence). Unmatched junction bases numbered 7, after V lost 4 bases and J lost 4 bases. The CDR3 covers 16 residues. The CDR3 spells CASSRTGQGAADTQYF. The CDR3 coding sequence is TGTGCCAGCAGCCGCACAGGACAGGGGGCAGCAGATACGCAGTATTTT.

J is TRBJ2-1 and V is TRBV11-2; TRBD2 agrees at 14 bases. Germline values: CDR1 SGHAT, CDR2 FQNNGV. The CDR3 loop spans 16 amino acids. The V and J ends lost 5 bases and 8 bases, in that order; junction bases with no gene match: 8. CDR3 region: CASSQRGLAGEDEQFF. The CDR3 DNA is TGTGCCAGCAGCCAAAGGGGACTAGCGGGAGAGGATGAGCAGTTCTTC.

In DNA, the CDR3 is TGTGCCAGCAGTACAACCAGACTAGCGGCGAACACCGGGGAGCTGTTTTTT. This codes for CASSTTRLAANTGELFF. V usage is TRBV6-2 or TRBV6-3 and J usage is TRBJ2-2; 9 bases align to TRBD2. Trimming took 5 bases from V and 0 from J; bases not matched to a gene: 7. The length of the CDR3 is 17 residues. The germline CDR1 and CDR2 sequences are MNHEY and SVGEGT.